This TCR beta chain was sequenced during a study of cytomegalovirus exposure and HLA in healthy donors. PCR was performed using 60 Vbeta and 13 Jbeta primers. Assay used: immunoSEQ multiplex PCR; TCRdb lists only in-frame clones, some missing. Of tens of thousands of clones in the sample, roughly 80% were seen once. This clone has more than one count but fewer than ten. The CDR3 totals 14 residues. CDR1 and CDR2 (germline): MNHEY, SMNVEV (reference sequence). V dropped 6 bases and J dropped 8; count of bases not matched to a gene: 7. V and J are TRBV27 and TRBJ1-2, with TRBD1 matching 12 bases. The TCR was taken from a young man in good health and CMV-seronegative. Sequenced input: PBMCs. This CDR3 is CASSSGQGARGYTF. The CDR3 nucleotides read TGTGCCAGCAGCTCGGGACAGGGGGCGCGGGGCTACACCTTC.